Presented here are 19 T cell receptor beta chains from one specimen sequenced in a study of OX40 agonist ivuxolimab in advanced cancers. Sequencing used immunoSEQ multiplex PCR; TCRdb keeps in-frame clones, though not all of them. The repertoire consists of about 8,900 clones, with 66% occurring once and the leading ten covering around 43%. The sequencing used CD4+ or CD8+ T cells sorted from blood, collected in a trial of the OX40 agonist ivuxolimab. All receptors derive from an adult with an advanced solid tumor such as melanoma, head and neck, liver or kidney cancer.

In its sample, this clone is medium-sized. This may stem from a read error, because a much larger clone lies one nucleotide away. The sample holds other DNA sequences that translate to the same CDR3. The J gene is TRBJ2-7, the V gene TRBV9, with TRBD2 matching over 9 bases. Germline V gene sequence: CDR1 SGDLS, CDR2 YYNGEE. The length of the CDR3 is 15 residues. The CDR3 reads CARSGGQGGRDEQYF. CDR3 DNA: TGTGCCCGCAGCGGGGGGCAAGGGGGCAGGGACGAGCAGTACTTC.

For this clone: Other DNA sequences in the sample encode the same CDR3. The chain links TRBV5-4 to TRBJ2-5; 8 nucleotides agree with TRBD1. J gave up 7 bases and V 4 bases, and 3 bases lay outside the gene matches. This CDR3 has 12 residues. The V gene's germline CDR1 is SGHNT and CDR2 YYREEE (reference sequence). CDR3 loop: CASSPGGGTQYF. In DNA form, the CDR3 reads TGTGCCAGCAGCCCAGGGGGCGGGACCCAGTACTTC.

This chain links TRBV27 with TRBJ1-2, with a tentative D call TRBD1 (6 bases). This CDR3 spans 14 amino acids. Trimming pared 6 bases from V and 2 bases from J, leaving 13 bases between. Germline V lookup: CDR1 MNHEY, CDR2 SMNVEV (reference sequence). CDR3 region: CASSDGGQNYGYTF. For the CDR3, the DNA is TGTGCCAGCAGCGACGGAGGACAGAACTATGGCTACACCTTC.

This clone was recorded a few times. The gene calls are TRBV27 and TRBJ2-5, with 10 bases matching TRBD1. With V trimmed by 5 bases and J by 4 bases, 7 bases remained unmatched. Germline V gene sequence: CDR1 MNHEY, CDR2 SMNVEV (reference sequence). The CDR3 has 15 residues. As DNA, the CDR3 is TGTGCCAGCAGTCACCGGGACAGGGGACGAGAGACCCAGTACTTC. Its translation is CASSHRDRGRETQYF.

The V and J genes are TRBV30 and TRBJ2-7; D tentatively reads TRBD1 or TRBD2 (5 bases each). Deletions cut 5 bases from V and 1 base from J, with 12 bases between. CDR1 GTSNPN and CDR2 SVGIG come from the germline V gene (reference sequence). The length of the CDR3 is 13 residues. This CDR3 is CAWSDGASYEQYF. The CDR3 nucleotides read TGTGCCTGGTCGGACGGGGCATCCTACGAGCAGTACTTC.

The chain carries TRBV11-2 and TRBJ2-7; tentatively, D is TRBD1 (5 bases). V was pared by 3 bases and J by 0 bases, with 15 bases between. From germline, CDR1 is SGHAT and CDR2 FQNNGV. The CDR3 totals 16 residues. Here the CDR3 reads CASSLGLTLNSYEQYF. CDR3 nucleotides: TGTGCCAGCAGCTTGGGGCTCACACTGAACTCCTACGAGCAGTACTTC.

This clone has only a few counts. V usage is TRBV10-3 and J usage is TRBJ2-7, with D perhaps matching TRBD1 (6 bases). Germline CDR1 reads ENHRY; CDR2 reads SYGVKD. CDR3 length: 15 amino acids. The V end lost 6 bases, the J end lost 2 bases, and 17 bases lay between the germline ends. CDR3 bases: TGTGCCATCAGCGCCGACAACAGGGTTCCCTACGAGCAGTACTTC. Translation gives CAISADNRVPYEQYF.

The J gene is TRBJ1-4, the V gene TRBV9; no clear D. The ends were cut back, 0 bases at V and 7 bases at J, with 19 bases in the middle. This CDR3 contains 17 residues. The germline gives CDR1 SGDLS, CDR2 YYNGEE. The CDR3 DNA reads TGTGCCAGCAGCGTAGAGAGTGGTGATACAGTCACTGAAAAACTGTTTTTT. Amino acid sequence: CASSVESGDTVTEKLFF.

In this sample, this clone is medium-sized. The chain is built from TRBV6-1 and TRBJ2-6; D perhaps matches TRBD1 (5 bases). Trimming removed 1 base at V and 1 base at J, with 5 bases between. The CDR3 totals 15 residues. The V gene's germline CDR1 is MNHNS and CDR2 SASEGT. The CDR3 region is CASSEGQSGANVLTF. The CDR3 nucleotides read TGTGCCAGCAGTGAAGGACAGTCTGGGGCCAACGTCCTGACTTTC.

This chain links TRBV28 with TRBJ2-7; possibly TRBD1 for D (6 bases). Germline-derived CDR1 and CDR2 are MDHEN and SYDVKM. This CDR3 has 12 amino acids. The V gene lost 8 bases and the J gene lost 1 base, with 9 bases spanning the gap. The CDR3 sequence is CASQTGSYEQYF. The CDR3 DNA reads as TGTGCCAGCCAGACAGGTTCCTACGAGCAGTACTTC.

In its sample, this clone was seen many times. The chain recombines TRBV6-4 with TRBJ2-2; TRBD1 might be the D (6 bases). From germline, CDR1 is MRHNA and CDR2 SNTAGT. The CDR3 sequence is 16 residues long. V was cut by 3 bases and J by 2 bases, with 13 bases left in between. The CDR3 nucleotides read TGTGCCAGCAGTGAAATCCCCGGGACAAACACCGGGGAGCTGTTTTTT. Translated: CASSEIPGTNTGELFF.

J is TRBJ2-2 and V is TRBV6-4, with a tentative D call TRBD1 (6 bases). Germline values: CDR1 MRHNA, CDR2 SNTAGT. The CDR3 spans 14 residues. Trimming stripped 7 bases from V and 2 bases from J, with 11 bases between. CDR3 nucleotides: TGTGCCAGCACTGCGGACAGAAACACCGGGGAGCTGTTTTTT. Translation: CASTADRNTGELFF.

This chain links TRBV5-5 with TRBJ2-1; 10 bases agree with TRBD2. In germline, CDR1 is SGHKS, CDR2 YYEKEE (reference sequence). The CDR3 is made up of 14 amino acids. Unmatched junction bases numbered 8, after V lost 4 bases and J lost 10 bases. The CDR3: CASSPWALAGEQFF. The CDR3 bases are TGTGCCAGCAGCCCGTGGGCACTAGCGGGAGAGCAGTTCTTC.

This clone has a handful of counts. The CDR3 reads CASSLGAATYEQYF. For the CDR3, the DNA is TGTGCCAGCAGTTTAGGCGCGGCGACCTACGAGCAGTACTTC. This chain links TRBV28 with TRBJ2-7, with unresolved D. V was shortened by 2 bases and J by 2 bases, with 10 bases between the two germline ends. Germline assignment: CDR1 MDHEN and CDR2 SYDVKM. This CDR3 region has 14 residues.

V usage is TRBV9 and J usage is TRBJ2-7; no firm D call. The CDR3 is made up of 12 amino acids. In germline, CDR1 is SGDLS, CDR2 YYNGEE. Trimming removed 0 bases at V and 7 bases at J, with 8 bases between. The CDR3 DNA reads TGTGCCAGCAGCGTAGACGACGGGGAGCAGTACTTC. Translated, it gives CASSVDDGEQYF.

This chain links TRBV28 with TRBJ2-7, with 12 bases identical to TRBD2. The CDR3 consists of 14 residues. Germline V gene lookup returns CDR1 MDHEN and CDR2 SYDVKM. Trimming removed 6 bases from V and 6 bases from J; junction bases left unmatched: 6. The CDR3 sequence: CASRVPGLAGEQYF. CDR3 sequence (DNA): TGTGCCAGCAGGGTGCCGGGACTAGCGGGCGAGCAGTACTTC.

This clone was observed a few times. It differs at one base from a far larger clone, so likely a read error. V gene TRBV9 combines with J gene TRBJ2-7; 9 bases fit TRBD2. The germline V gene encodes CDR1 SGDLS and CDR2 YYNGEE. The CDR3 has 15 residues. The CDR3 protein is CPSSGGQGGRDEQYF. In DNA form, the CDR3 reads TGTCCCAGCAGCGGGGGGCAAGGGGGCAGGGACGAGCAGTACTTC. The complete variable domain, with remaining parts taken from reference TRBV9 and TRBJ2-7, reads DSGVTQTPKHLITATGQRVTLRCSPRSGDLSVYWYQQSLDQGLQFLIQYYNGEERAKGNILERFSAQQFPDLHSELNLSSLELGDSALYFCPSSGGQGGRDEQYFGPGTRLTVT.

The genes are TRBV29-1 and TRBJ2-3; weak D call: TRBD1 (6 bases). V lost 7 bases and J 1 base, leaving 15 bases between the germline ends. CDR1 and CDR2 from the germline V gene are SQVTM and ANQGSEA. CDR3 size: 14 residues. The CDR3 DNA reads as TGCAGCGGCACAGGGCCCTCAGGCACAGATACGCAGTATTTT. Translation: CSGTGPSGTDTQYF.

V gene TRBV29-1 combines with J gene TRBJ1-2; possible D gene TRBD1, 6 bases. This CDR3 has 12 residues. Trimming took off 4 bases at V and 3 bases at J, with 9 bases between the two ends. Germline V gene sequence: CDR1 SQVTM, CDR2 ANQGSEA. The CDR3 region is CSVGTAYYGYTF. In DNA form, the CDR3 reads TGCAGCGTTGGGACAGCTTACTATGGCTACACCTTC.